Each of the 6 T cell receptor beta chains below was sequenced from the same sample in a study of cytomegalovirus exposure and HLA in healthy donors (dated by TCRdb to about 2017). Libraries were constructed by the immunoSEQ multiplex PCR assay. The multiplex PCR relied on a mix of 60 forward primers for TCR Vbeta segments and 13 reverse primers for TCR Jbeta segments. TCRdb's version of the immuneACCESS table is confined to in-frame rearrangements and falls short of the full clone set. An unresolved V gene accounts for under half of the shortfall where checked; the remainder is of unknown origin. Across this sample there are 160,000 or so clones, with roughly four fifths seen only once. The ten top clones hold approximately 5% of the sample. Sequenced material: PBMCs. The receptors originated from a woman between 18 and 29 years old in good health and CMV-seropositive.

The chain links TRBV18 to TRBJ1-2; TRBD1 agrees at 7 bases. Unmatched junction bases numbered 4, after V lost 0 bases and J lost 6 bases. There are 14 residues in the CDR3. The germline V gene has CDR1 KGHSH and CDR2 LQKENI. In DNA form, the CDR3 reads TGTGCCAGCTCACCACCGGAGGGGGCGAATGGCTACACCTTC. Translated: CASSPPEGANGYTF.

The chain is built from TRBV2 and TRBJ2-1, with TRBD1 as a possible D gene (5 bases). The CDR3 has 14 residues. CDR1 SNHLY and CDR2 FYNNEI come from the germline V gene. The V end lost 3 bases, the J end lost 6 bases, and 12 bases lay between the germline ends. Here the CDR3 DNA reads TGTGCCAGCAGTGACAGGGTCTTTCGCAATGAGCAGTTCTTC. Protein sequence: CASSDRVFRNEQFF.

CDR3: CATRRDRASGNTIYF. The CDR3 DNA reads TGTGCCACCAGGAGGGACAGGGCTTCTGGAAACACCATATATTTT. The gene calls are TRBV6-1 and TRBJ1-3; the match to TRBD1 covers 9 bases. Trimming cost V 10 bases and J 1 base; bases outside gene matches: 8. The CDR3 has 15 residues. Germline V gene data show CDR1 as MNHNS and CDR2 as SASEGT.

The genes are TRBV5-5 and TRBJ2-7; D remains unclear. Between the trimmed V and J ends, which lost 0 bases and 0 bases, there was a span of 10 bases. The CDR3 contains 15 residues. CDR1 and CDR2 from the germline V gene are SGHKS and YYEKEE (reference sequence). The CDR3 DNA is TGTGCCAGCAGCTTGGAGGCTTGGAGCTCCTACGAGCAGTACTTC. It encodes CASSLEAWSSYEQYF.

Notes on this clone: Other DNA sequences of this sample code for an identical CDR3. This rearrangement joins TRBV7-6 to TRBJ2-7, with 8 bases that match TRBD1. Germline values: CDR1 SGHVS, CDR2 FNYEAQ. The CDR3 is made up of 14 amino acids. V shed 1 base, J shed 3 bases, and the junction held 2 bases outside the gene matches. Here the CDR3 DNA reads TGTGCCAGCAGCTTAGGGACAGGGAACTACGAGCAGTACTTC. Residues: CASSLGTGNYEQYF.

The chain couples TRBV1 to TRBJ2-3; the table's D call TRBD2 went unverified against the DNA. TRBV1 is classified as a pseudogene. This CDR3 is 17 amino acids long. The CDR3 DNA sequence: TGCACCAGCAGCCAGATCAGGACTAGCGGGAGCACAGATACGCAGTATTTT. This encodes CTSSQIRTSGSTDTQYF.